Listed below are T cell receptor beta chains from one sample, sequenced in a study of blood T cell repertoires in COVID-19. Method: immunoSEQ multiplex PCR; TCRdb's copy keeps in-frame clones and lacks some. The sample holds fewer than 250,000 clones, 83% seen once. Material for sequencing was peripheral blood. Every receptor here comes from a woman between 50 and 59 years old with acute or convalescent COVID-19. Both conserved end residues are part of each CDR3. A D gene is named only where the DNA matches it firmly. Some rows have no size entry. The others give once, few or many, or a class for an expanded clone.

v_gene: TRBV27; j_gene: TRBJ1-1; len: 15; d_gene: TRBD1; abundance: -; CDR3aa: CASSLGDRGGTEAFF; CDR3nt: TGTGCCAGCAGTTTGGGGGACAGGGGTGGAACTGAAGCTTTCTTT
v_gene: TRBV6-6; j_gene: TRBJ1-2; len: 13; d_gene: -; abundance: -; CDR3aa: CASDLGLYRGYTF; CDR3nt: TGTGCCAGCGATCTTGGGCTGTATAGGGGCTACACCTTC
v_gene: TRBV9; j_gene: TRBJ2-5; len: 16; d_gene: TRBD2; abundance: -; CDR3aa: CASSVAGSGGQETQYF; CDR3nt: TGTGCCAGCAGCGTAGCCGGTAGCGGGGGACAAGAGACCCAGTACTTC
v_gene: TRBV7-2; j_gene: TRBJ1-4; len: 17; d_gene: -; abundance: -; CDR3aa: CASSLRRTGLFNEKLFF; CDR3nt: TGTGCCAGCAGCTTAAGGAGGACTGGCCTTTTTAATGAAAAACTGTTTTTT
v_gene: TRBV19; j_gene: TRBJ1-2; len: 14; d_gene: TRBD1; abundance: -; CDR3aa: CASSTGTGGYGYTF; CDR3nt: TGTGCCAGTAGTACCGGGACAGGGGGCTATGGCTACACCTTC
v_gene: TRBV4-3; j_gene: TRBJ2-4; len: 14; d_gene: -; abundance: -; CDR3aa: CASSQVDSKNIQYF; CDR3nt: TGCGCCAGCAGCCAAGTGGACAGCAAAAACATTCAGTACTTC
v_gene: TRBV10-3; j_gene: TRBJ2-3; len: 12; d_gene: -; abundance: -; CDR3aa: CAISESGDTQYF; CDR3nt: TGTGCCATCAGTGAATCAGGGGATACGCAGTATTTT
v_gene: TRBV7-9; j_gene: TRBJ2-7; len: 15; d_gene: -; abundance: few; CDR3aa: CASSSGRKLDREQYF; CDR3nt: TGTGCCAGCAGCTCAGGCAGGAAGCTTGATAGGGAGCAGTACTTC
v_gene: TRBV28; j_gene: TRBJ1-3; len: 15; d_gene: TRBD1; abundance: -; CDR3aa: CASRPTTGAGNTIYF; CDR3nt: TGTGCCAGCAGGCCCACGACAGGGGCCGGAAACACCATATATTTT
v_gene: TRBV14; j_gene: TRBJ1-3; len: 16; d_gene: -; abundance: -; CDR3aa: CASSQVRTDSGNTIYF; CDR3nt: TGTGCCAGCAGCCAGGTTCGGACAGACTCTGGAAACACCATATATTTT
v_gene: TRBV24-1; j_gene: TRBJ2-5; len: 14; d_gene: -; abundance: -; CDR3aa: CATSEGGFAETQYF; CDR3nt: TGTGCCACCAGTGAGGGGGGATTTGCGGAGACCCAGTACTTC
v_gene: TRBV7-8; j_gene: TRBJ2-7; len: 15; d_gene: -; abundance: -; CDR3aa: CASSLAPTGRYEQYF; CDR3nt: TGTGCCAGCAGCTTAGCGCCGACAGGGAGGTACGAGCAGTACTTC
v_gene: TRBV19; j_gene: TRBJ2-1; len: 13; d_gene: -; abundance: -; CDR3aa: CASTQGSYNEQFF; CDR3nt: TGTGCCAGTACACAGGGCAGTTACAATGAGCAGTTCTTC
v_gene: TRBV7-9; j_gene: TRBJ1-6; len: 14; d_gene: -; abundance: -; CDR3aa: CASSLGGQNSPLHF; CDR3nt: TGTGCCAGCAGCTTGGGGGGGCAAAATTCACCCCTCCACTTT
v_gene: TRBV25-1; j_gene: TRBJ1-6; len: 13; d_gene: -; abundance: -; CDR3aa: CASSEYEGGPLHF; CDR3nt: TGTGCCAGCAGTGAATATGAGGGGGGGCCCCTCCACTTT
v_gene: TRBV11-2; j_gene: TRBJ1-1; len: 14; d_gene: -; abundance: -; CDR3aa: CASSSPTPNTEAFF; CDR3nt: TGTGCCAGCAGCTCTCCGACACCGAACACTGAAGCTTTCTTT
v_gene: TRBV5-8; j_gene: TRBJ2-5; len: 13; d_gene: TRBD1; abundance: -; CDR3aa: CASSGQGGETQYF; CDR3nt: TGTGCCAGCAGCGGACAGGGTGGAGAGACCCAGTACTTC
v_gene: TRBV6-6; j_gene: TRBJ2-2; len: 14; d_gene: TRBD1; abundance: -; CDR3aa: CASSQTGITGELFF; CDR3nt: TGTGCCAGCAGTCAGACAGGGATCACCGGGGAGCTGTTTTTT
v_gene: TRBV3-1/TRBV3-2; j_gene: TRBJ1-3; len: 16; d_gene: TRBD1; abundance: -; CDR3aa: CASSPLLTGGGNTIYF; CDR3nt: TGTGCCAGCAGCCCACTCTTGACAGGGGGCGGAAACACCATATATTTT
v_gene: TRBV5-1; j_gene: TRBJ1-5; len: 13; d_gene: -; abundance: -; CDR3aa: CASSYGGNQPQHF; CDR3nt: TGCGCCAGCAGCTACGGGGGCAATCAGCCCCAGCATTTT
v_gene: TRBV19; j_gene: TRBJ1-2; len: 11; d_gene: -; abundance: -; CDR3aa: CASIRDYGYTF; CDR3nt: TGTGCCAGTATCCGTGACTATGGCTACACCTTC
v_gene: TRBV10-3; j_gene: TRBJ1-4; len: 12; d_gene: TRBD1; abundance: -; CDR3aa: CAISGDRGQLFF; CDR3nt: TGTGCCATCAGTGGGGACAGGGGACAACTGTTTTTT
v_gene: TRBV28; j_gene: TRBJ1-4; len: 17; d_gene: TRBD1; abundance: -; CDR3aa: CASSLNLGTGVNEKLFF; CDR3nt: TGTGCCAGCAGTTTAAATCTAGGGACAGGAGTTAATGAAAAACTGTTTTTT
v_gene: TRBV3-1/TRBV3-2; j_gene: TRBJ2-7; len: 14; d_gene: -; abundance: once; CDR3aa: CASSHTGIGDEQYF; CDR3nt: TGTGCCAGCAGCCACACAGGGATCGGCGACGAGCAGTACTTC
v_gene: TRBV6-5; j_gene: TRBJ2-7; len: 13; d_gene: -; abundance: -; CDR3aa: CASTPTSSYEQYF; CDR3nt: TGTGCCAGCACCCCGACTAGTTCCTACGAGCAGTACTTC
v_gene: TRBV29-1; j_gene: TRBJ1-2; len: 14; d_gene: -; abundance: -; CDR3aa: CSVAQGAFNYGYTF; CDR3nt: TGCAGCGTAGCTCAAGGGGCGTTTAACTATGGCTACACCTTC
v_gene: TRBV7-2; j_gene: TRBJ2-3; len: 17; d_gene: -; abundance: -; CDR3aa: CASSLVGGGKGTDTQYF; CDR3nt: TGTGCCAGCAGCTTAGTCGGCGGCGGGAAGGGCACAGATACGCAGTATTTT
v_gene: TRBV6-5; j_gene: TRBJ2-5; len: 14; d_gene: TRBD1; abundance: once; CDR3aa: CASSTGTGTETQYF; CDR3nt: TGTGCCAGCAGTACCGGGACAGGCACAGAGACCCAGTACTTC
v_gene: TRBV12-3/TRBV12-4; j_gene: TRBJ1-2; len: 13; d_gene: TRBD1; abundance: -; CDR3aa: CASSSGQGNGYTF; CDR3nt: TGTGCCAGCAGTTCGGGACAGGGGAATGGCTACACCTTC
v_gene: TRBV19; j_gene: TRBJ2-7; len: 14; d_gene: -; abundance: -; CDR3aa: CASSIQGGSYEQYF; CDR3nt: TGTGCCAGTAGTATCCAGGGAGGATCCTACGAGCAGTACTTC
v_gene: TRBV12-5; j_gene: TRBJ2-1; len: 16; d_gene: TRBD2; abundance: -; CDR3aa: CASGLPSAGLAGEQFF; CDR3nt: TGTGCTAGTGGTTTGCCTTCAGCGGGACTAGCGGGGGAGCAGTTCTTC
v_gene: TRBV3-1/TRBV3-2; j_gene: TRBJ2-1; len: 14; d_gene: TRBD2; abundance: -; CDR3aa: CASSQSGGADEQFF; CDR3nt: TGTGCCAGCAGCCAGAGCGGGGGGGCCGATGAGCAGTTCTTC
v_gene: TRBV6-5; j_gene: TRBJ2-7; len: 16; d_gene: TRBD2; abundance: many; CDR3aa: CASSLGLAGAKYEQYF; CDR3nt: TGTGCCAGCAGTTTAGGACTAGCGGGAGCTAAGTACGAGCAGTACTTC
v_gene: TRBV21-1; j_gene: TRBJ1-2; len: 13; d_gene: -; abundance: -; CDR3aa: CASSKGAGGGYTF; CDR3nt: TGTGCCAGCAGCAAAGGTGCAGGGGGTGGCTACACCTTC
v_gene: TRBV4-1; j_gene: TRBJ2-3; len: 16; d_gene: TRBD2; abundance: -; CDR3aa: CASRIGGAFGTDTQYF; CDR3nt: TGCGCCAGCAGAATCGGGGGGGCCTTTGGCACAGATACGCAGTATTTT
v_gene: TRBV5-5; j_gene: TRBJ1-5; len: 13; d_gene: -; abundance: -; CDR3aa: CASSLQVEQPQHF; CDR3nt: TGTGCCAGCAGCTTACAGGTAGAGCAGCCCCAGCATTTT
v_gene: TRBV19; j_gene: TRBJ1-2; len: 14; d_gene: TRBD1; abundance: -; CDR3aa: CASGYTGGGYGYTF; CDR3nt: TGTGCCAGTGGCTACACAGGGGGAGGCTATGGCTACACCTTC
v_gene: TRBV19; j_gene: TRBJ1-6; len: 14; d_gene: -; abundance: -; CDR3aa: CASSPGRNNSPLHF; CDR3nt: TGTGCCAGTAGCCCCGGGAGGAATAATTCACCCCTCCACTTT
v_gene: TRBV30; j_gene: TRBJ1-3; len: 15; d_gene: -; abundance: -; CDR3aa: CAWNPVHLSGNTIYF; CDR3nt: TGTGCCTGGAATCCAGTCCACCTCTCTGGAAACACCATATATTTT
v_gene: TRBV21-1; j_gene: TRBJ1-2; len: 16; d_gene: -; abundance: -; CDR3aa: CASSNRTGTGASGYTF; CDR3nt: TGTGCCAGCAGCAATAGGACCGGGACAGGGGCCTCGGGCTACACCTTC
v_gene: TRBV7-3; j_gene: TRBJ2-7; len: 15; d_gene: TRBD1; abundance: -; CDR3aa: CASSSTPGQQYEQYF; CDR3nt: TGTGCCAGCAGCTCGACTCCGGGACAGCAGTACGAGCAGTACTTC
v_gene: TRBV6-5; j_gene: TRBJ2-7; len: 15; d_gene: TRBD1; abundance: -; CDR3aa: CASSSPGQGAYEQYF; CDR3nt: TGTGCCAGCAGTTCCCCAGGACAGGGGGCGTACGAGCAGTACTTC
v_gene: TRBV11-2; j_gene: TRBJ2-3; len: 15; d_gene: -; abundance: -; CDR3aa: CASSTTGTSTDTQYF; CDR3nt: TGTGCCAGCAGCACCACAGGGACGAGCACAGATACGCAGTATTTT
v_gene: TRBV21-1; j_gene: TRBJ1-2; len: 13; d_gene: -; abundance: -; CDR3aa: CARTGEGLYGYTF; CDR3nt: TGTGCCCGGACGGGGGAGGGACTTTATGGCTACACCTTC